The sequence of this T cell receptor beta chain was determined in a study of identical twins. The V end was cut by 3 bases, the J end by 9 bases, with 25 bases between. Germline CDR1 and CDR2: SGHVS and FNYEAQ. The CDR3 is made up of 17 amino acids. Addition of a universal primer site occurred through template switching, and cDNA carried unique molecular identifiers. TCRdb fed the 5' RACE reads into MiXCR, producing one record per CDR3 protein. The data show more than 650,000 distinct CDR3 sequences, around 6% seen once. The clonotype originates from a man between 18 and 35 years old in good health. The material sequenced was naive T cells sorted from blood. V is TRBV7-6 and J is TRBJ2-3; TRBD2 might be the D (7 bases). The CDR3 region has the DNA TGTGCCAGCAGCTTCACCCAACTGCGCCCCGGGGGGCAGACGCAGTATTTT. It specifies CASSFTQLRPGGQTQYF.